This is a list of T cell receptor beta chains from one sample in a study of shared clonotypes between healthy human individuals. Measured with immunoSEQ multiplex PCR; TCRdb has only the in-frame clones, and not every one. The table includes around 1 million clones, approximately 80% detected once. The sample comprised memory CD4+ T cells sorted from blood. These receptors all come from a man aged 18 to 29 in good health. CDR3s include the opening cysteine and the closing phenylalanine or tryptophan. The D gene is left open where the match is weak. The listing skips clone size in some rows; elsewhere it reads once, few, many or a size class.

CDR3 protein,CDR3 DNA,J gene,clone size,V gene,CDR3 length,D gene
CASSVGTRRENEQFF,TGTGCCAGCAGCGTAGGGACCCGACGAGAGAATGAGCAGTTCTTC,TRBJ2-1,.,TRBV9,15,.
CASSLGSGGSTDTQYF,TGCGCCAGCAGCTTGGGTAGCGGGGGTAGCACAGATACGCAGTATTTT,TRBJ2-3,.,TRBV5-1,16,TRBD2
CASSPPGQNYGYTF,TGTGCCAGCTCACCACCGGGACAAAACTATGGCTACACCTTC,TRBJ1-2,.,TRBV18,14,.
CATSRDRGWYGYTF,TGTGCCACCAGCAGAGATCGTGGGTGGTATGGCTACACCTTC,TRBJ1-2,.,TRBV15,14,.
CASSPDRVDTEAFF,TGTGCCAGCAGCCCGGACAGGGTTGATACTGAAGCTTTCTTT,TRBJ1-1,.,TRBV7-2,14,TRBD1
CASSYRGGETQYF,TGTGCCAGCAGCTACAGGGGTGGAGAGACCCAGTACTTC,TRBJ2-5,.,TRBV7-6,13,TRBD1
CASSPGTIYEQYF,TGTGCCAGCTCCCCAGGGACAATTTACGAGCAGTACTTC,TRBJ2-7,.,TRBV18,13,.
CASSSRQGPPYGYTF,TGTGCCAGCAGTTCTCGACAGGGGCCTCCATATGGCTACACCTTC,TRBJ1-2,once,TRBV6-6,15,TRBD1
CASSQGGRDSPLHF,TGCGCCAGCAGCCAGGGCGGGAGGGATTCACCCCTCCACTTT,TRBJ1-6,.,TRBV5-1,14,.
CASSLDRSSYGYTF,TGTGCCAGCAGCTTAGACAGGAGTTCCTATGGCTACACCTTC,TRBJ1-2,.,TRBV5-4,14,.
CASSPPGTLGETQYF,TGTGCCAGCAGCCCTCCAGGGACATTAGGGGAGACCCAGTACTTC,TRBJ2-5,.,TRBV7-2,15,.
CASRGPVGYEQYF,TGCGCCAGCAGGGGGCCCGTCGGCTACGAGCAGTACTTC,TRBJ2-7,few,TRBV10-2,13,.
CASSREGGRSYGYTF,TGTGCCAGCAGCCGCGAGGGGGGGAGGTCCTATGGCTACACCTTC,TRBJ1-2,few,TRBV7-8,15,.
CAISSGDTDTQYF,TGTGCCATCAGCTCGGGTGATACAGATACGCAGTATTTT,TRBJ2-3,.,TRBV10-3,13,.
CASSPRPDSNQPQHF,TGTGCCAGCAGCCCCCGGCCGGATAGCAATCAGCCCCAGCATTTT,TRBJ1-5,.,TRBV9,15,.
CASSRLAGGYNEQFF,TGTGCCAGCAGCCGACTAGCGGGAGGGTACAATGAGCAGTTCTTC,TRBJ2-1,.,TRBV11-2,15,TRBD2
CASSLTMSPGNIQYF,TGCGCCAGCAGCCTTACCATGAGTCCCGGAAACATTCAGTACTTC,TRBJ2-4,.,TRBV4-3,15,.
CASRDFLGENSPLHF,TGTGCCAGTAGGGACTTCTTAGGGGAGAATTCACCCCTCCACTTT,TRBJ1-6,once,TRBV19,15,.
CASKYAVQRGKDTQYF,TGTGCCAGCAAATATGCCGTTCAGCGGGGGAAAGATACGCAGTATTTT,TRBJ2-3,.,TRBV27,16,TRBD2
CASSRRSSGVRTGELFF,TGTGCCAGCAGCCGACGCTCTAGCGGGGTCCGCACCGGGGAGCTGTTTTTT,TRBJ2-2,.,TRBV5-4,17,TRBD2
CAISESGNAYEQYF,TGTGCCATCAGTGAGTCGGGTAACGCCTACGAGCAGTACTTC,TRBJ2-7,few,TRBV10-3,14,.
CASSWGGTANEKLFF,TGTGCCAGCAGTTGGGGGGGGACAGCTAATGAAAAACTGTTTTTT,TRBJ1-4,.,TRBV28,15,TRBD1
CASSYKGNYGYTF,TGTGCCAGCAGTTACAAGGGGAACTATGGCTACACCTTC,TRBJ1-2,.,TRBV6-5,13,.
CATSRARSYEQYF,TGTGCCACCAGCAGAGCGCGGTCCTACGAGCAGTACTTC,TRBJ2-7,.,TRBV15,13,.